The clone carrying this T cell receptor beta chain was observed a few times. Its specificity is unknown. The record originates from a study of cytomegalovirus exposure and HLA in healthy donors. General study results and limits: The authors later linked a missense DCLRE1C variant to TCR beta V- and J-gene trimming. The authors reported that TCR beta sequences could predict HLA-A and HLA-B alleles. These predictions were accurate for most subjects in the first cohort.

This cohort consisted of healthy bone marrow donors. V lost 6 bases, J lost 0 bases, and 15 bases lay in between. The germline V gene encodes CDR1 SNHLY and CDR2 FYNNEI. The CDR3 sequence is 15 residues long. The PCR used 60 Vbeta and 13 Jbeta primers. Assay used: immunoSEQ multiplex PCR; TCRdb lists only in-frame clones, some missing. The repertoire consists of approximately 100,000 clones, with roughly a tenth occurring once and the leading ten covering 5% to 6.5%. Material: PBMCs. The chain combines TRBV2 with TRBJ2-7, with D tentatively TRBD2 (5 bases). The clonotype was recovered from a man aged 35 to 55 in good health and CMV-seropositive. CDR3 residues: CASSVGVPSSYEQYF. For the CDR3, the DNA is TGTGCCAGCAGCGTCGGGGTTCCTAGCTCCTACGAGCAGTACTTC.